Sequencing of this TCR beta chain was carried out in a study of blood T cell repertoires in COVID-19. Overall study context: Acute-phase and convalescent COVID-19 samples originated in the United States, Italy and Spain.

The ends were cut back, 0 bases at V and 5 bases at J, with 5 bases in the middle. CDR3 size: 12 residues. Germline-derived CDR1 and CDR2 are LGHDT and YNNKEL (reference sequence). Seattle-derived patients entered the study during active infection and were followed longitudinally. The authors' processing: Using reference gene primer amplification, nucleated cell counts were estimated. The assay was immunoSEQ multiplex PCR, and TCRdb's table has in-frame clones only and misses some. That table gives V, J and clone size, and the DNA gave D and trimming. The sample carries roughly 69,000 clones, more than 80% recorded once. This clone has just one count.

V is TRBV3-1 (or the pseudogene TRBV3-2) and J is TRBJ2-7; D uncertain. The TCR originated in a man over 45 with COVID-19, enrolled during active disease. The sample taken for sequencing was peripheral blood. CDR3 nucleotides: TGTGCCAGCAGCCAAGATATCGACGAGCAGTACTTC. It translates to CASSQDIDEQYF.